This T cell receptor (beta chain) was profiled in a study of T cell responses to AZD1222 COVID-19 vaccine. The study's findings and limits: Repertoire sampling occurred only after the peak T cell response.

Notes on this clone: What it recognizes is unknown.

CDR1 and CDR2 from the germline V gene are MNHEY and SVGAGI. This CDR3 is 15 amino acids long. V lost 8 bases, J lost 5 bases, and 19 bases lay in between. Some clones are missing from TCRdb's copy, which holds only in-frame ones; the method was immunoSEQ multiplex PCR. The profile shows 100,000 to 150,000 clones, about 88% of them singletons. This receptor was taken from an adult in good health. This sample comprised peripheral blood, obtained on day 0 of AZD1222 vaccination. The rearrangement links TRBV6-5 to TRBJ1-5; D might be TRBD1 (6 bases). The CDR3 loop is CASATGGATYQPQHF. CDR3 nucleotide sequence: TGTGCCAGCGCCACCGGGGGGGCAACCTATCAGCCCCAGCATTTT.